This T cell receptor (beta chain) is drawn from a study of T cell responses to AZD1222 COVID-19 vaccine (dated by TCRdb to the early 2020s). About the investigation overall: AZD1222 recipients given second doses at about 4 weeks or at about 12 weeks were pooled, since spike-specific TCR depth and breadth were not found to differ between the two schedules. Trial participants were enrolled into age subgroups of 18-55, 56-69 and 70-plus years, which contained around 140, 26 and 57 TCR-sequenced participants, respectively. A total of more than 230 trial participants underwent TCR sequencing, of whom some 210 received two doses of AZD1222 and some 25 received two doses of the MenACWY control vaccine. Study-level results and caveats: Conclusions about previously exposed vaccinees were limited because only six or seven AZD1222 recipients were SARS-CoV-2 seropositive at baseline. No day 14 peak-response samples were available, so repertoires were characterized only after the peak T cell response. Participants were mostly white British, with more females than males. The authors suggested clonal diversity may have been underestimated. In the small 56-69-year group, the increase in depth fell short of significance, most likely because of low power. Reportedly, close to half of the unique spike-specific TCRs recognized epitopes lying outside the regions that are mutated in the B.1.351 and B.1.1.7 variants. The whole spike protein was spanned by vaccine-associated CD4 TCRs, and dominant responses were seen in regions 160-218 and 743-854. Spike-specific TCR breadth and depth rose significantly after two AZD1222 doses compared with day 0 and with MenACWY recipients.

Read against the paper, the sample's time point label means: baseline before first vaccination. Samples from vaccinated people were obtained from the UK trials COV001 and COV002, which included a single-blind randomized controlled phase 2/3 trial of AZD1222 (ChAdOx1 nCoV-19) in healthy adults. For TCRbeta chain sequencing, PBMC samples from trial participants were taken at day 0 and at day 28 after the second dose. The CDR3 regions of human TCRbeta chains were analyzed by immunosequencing. The authors processed their data as follows. TCRs in the repertoires were matched against a reference library of SARS-CoV-2-specific TCRs that had been generated with the MIRA antigen-specificity platform. Breadth was defined as the fraction of unique TCRs that were SARS-CoV-2-associated, and depth was defined as the fraction of total T cells that were SARS-CoV-2-associated. Using the MIRA data, each spike-specific TCR was assigned both to the spike region to which the TCR was reactive and to a CD4 or CD8 class. Log10-transformed breadth and depth values were compared by one-way ANOVA with Sidak's multiple comparisons tests. TCRdb retrieved this table from immuneACCESS and kept in-frame rearrangements only. Not all clones are present; in checked studies, unresolved V genes account for under half, and no reason is known for the remainder. V and J calls and clone size come straight from that table; D and trimming were deduced from the DNA. Here the sample has about 140,000 clones; about 80% occur a single time. The top ten hold approximately 4% of the sample.

Comments on this clone: Its antigen has not been determined. It has no much larger one-base neighbor in the sample; base qualities were not kept.

The germline V end is reduced by 4 bases and the J end by 3 bases; junction bases left unmatched: 8. Reading the germline V gene (reference sequence) gives CDR1 SGHNT and CDR2 YYREEE. The CDR3 has 15 amino acids, counting the end cysteine and phenylalanine. Here the CDR3 DNA is all that survives: 45 bases in frame from base 1. The chain employs TRBV5-4 and TRBJ2-7; TRBD1 fits 9 bases in the junction. This receptor was taken from an adult in good health. The sample here was peripheral blood, taken on day 0 of AZD1222 vaccination. The DNA reads TGTGCCAGCAGCCCATGGGGACAGGGTGTCTACGAGCAGTACTTC. This translates into CASSPWGQGVYEQYF.